Given below is one T cell receptor beta chain in context. Other DNA variants within this sample encode the same CDR3. These data originate in a study of shared clonotypes between healthy human individuals. Across the whole study: The donor pool was made up of a couple of women and three men aged 18 to 49.

Trimming took 5 bases from V and 5 from J, leaving 12 bases between them. The germline CDR1 and CDR2 sequences are SGHTA and FQGTGA. The CDR3 has 13 amino acids. Deep level was the assay's run setting. Profiled with immunoSEQ multiplex PCR; TCRdb holds only in-frame clones, not every one. The sample carries roughly 2.2 million clones, around 92% recorded once. The donors, all of them Caucasian adults, lived in Nashville, Tennessee. V usage is TRBV7-3 and J usage is TRBJ2-5; perhaps TRBD2 as D (6 bases). The sample was naive CD4+ T cells from PBMCs. Indicated subset: CD45RA+ positively selected. The clonotype comes from a man aged 18 to 29 in good health. Some clones in this sample may be carry-over from other donors' samples. The CDR3 protein is CASSLGGLETQYF. CDR3 bases: TGTGCCAGCAGCCTCGGGGGTTTGGAGACCCAGTACTTC.